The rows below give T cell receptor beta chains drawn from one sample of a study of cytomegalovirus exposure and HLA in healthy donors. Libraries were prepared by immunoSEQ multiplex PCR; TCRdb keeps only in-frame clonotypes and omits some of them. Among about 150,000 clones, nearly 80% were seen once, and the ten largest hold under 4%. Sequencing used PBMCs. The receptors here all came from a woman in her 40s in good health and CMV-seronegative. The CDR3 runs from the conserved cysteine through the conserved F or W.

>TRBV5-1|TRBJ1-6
CASSSTPDRTNSPLHF
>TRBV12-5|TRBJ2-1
CASGDRSNEQFF
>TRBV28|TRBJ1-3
CASGFRTIGNTIYF
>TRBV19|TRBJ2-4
CASSLDRGTKNIQYF
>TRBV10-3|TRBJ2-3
CAISELGAVDTQYF
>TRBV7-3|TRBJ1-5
CASSDPLTPTVINQPQHF
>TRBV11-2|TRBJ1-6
CASSSIRDRDNSPLHF
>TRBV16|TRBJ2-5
CASSPLRMGGQETQYF
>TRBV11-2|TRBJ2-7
CASSFSDFPSSYEQYF
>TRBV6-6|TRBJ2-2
CASSSTLAGVGELFF
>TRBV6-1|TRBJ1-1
CASSEPGQNTEAFF
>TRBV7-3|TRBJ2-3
CASSLFGGPTDTQYF
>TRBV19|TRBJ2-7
CASSPQGTSYEQYF
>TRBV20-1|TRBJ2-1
CSATTQQQFF
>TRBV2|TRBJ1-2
CASSDWGENYGYTF
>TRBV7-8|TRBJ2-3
CASSYRTSGTDTQYF
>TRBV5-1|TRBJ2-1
CASSLVNRGGNNEQFF
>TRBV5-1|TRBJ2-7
CASSLLPTIPYEQYF
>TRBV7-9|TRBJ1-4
CASSLGGVTNEKLFF
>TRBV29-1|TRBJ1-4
CSVGQFNEKLFF
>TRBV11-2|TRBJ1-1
CASSLRGSTMNTEAFF
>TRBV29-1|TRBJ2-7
CSVEGGDCGASWDEQYF
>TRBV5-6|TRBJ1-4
CASSSYGTGGLGEKLFF
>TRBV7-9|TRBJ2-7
CASSKDREVDEQYF
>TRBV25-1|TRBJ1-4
CASSDRLANEKLFF
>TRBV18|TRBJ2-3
CASSPPFGTSTDTQYF
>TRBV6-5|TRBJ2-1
CASRPGLARVEQFF
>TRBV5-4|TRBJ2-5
CASSQDSRYQETQYF
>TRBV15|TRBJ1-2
CATSRPEEGPAGYTF
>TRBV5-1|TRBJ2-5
CASSSQETQYF
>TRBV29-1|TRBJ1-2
CSGQGPWTADGYTF
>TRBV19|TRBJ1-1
CASSIVLGAGPEAFF
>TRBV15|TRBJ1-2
CATSRDPVIGGSYGYTF
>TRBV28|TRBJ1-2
CASSYTYGYTF
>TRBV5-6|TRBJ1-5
CASSLRGINQPQHF
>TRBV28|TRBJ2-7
CASSFRSYCYEQYF
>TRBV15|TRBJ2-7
CATSSRGSSYEQYF
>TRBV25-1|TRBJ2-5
CASSELAGGLETQYF
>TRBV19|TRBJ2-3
CASKGTDTGADTQYF
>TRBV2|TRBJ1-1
CASTTQGLVGVAEAFF
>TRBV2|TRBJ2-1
CASSPDWSYNEQFF
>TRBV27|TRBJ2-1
CASTRAGGSYNEQFF
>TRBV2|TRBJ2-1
CATQGLSYNEQFF
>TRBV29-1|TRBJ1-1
CSVSLGLVNTEAFF
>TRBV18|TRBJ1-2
CASSSRQGAFDYGYTF
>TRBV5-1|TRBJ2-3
CASSSTGQTQYF
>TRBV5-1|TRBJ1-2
CASSLGSGDRGRRNYGYTF
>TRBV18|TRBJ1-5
CASSLDGVSNQPQHF
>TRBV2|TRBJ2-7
CASRERGTSYEQYF
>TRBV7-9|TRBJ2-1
CASSPLLAGDSYNEQFF
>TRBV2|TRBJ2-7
CASSGELVYEQYF
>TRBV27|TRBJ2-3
CASRSGGADTQYF
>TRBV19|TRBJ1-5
CASSRGADYQPQHF
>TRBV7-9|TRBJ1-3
CASSLRDRGGNTIYF